This TCR beta chain came from a study of spatial heterogeneity in lung cancer (dated by TCRdb to the late 2010s). In terms of the full investigation: Beta-chain transcripts were consistently detected in greater numbers than alpha-chain transcripts, which likely reflects a higher abundance of beta-chain transcripts. In the raw uncorrected reads, each unique combination of TCR and UMI appeared more than ten times on average. TCR alpha and beta repertoires were quantitatively compared across multiple tumor regions, matched nontumor lung and blood in non-small cell lung cancer. The study linked features of the TCR repertoire to counts of nonsynonymous mutations, which were determined by whole-exome sequencing of tumor tissue. At surgery, both alpha and beta chains were TCR-sequenced in approximately 210 tumor regions, 63 to 65 matched nontumor lung samples and some 56 PBMC samples. In tumor regions, TCR transcript counts showed a strong correlation with a T cell transcriptional module score derived from matched bulk RNA-seq. The full study reports these points: TCR-seq coverage of tumor T cells was estimated at only around 7% for alpha chains and about 14% for beta chains. The tumor nonsynonymous mutation count correlated with the number of expanded alpha and beta TCRs within the tumor. The count of ubiquitous expanded TCRs correlated with the count of ubiquitous nonsynonymous mutations, and the count of regional expanded TCRs correlated with the count of regional nonsynonymous mutations. Additional single-cell paired TCR alpha and beta sequencing was considered necessary to confirm, at a functional level, the hypothesis that regional TCRs recognize regional mutations.

CDR1 and CDR2 were assigned from the germline V gene (reference sequence) as LNHDA and SQIVND. V and J lose 4 bases and 0 bases, and a span of 3 bases separates them. The CDR3 sequence holds 13 residues, the cysteine and phenylalanine included. Only CDR3 DNA remains: 39 bases, in frame from the first base. About this clonotype itself: There is no known antigen for this receptor. No per-base quality is available; no much larger clone lies one base away. This beta chain is an off-target read within a library intended for alpha chains, so its frequency means little.

Reading the label with the study, this specimen's time point is: sample taken at primary tumor resection. Donors were 70 or so patients with early-stage, untreated non-small cell lung cancer from the lung TRACERx cohort. Whole RNA extracted from tumor and nontumor lung tissue, or from cryopreserved PBMC samples, was used for TCR sequencing without cell sorting. A patient was chosen for TCR sequencing only when enough RNA was available from at least two tumor regions. Before being selected, tumor and adjacent nontumor lung specimens were reviewed by a lung pathologist. Libraries were made using 5' RACE. The reads were generated on a NextSeq 500. In the TCR library protocol, a unique molecular identifier was attached to each TCR cDNA molecule so that PCR and sequencing errors could be corrected. In the paper's pipeline: TCR identification, UMI-based error correction and CDR3 extraction were performed with Decombinator tools. TCRs above a frequency of 2 per 1,000, corresponding to the top 1% of the tumor frequency distribution, were defined as expanded. Expanded tumor TCRs were classed as regional if statistically deemed absent (corrected P<0.05) from at least one tumor region, otherwise ubiquitous. Renyi diversity was computed with the R vegan package after each repertoire had been subsampled 100 times to 5,000 TCRs. CDR3 similarity networks were built from amino acid triplet string-kernel similarity, with CDR3s being connected when pairwise similarity was above 0.82. In TCRdb, the public reads were trimmed at Q25 with fastp and aligned with MiXCR, with productive beta chains retained. Rows are combined by CDR3 protein, so each entry shows the most common genes and DNA. It is TCRdb's table, rather than the study itself, that gives the V and J calls and clone size. The sample records a few hundred distinct CDR3 sequences, more than 20% of which are singletons. 40% to 50% of the sample is in the top ten clones.

This receptor was identified in a male donor with early-stage non-small cell lung cancer. The sequenced sample was lung tumor tissue, obtained at surgery. The chain is encoded by TRBV19 joined to TRBJ2-2; no D gene call is confident. The nucleotide sequence reads TGTGCCAGTAGTAACCCGAACACCGGGGAGCTGTTTTTT. This translates into CASSNPNTGELFF.